A selection of T cell receptor beta chains follows, all from one sample in a study of blood T cell repertoires in COVID-19. The repertoire was sequenced with immunoSEQ multiplex PCR; TCRdb's copy has only in-frame clones and lacks some. Among around 350,000 clones listed, more than 75% were seen once. Source material: peripheral blood. These receptors came from a human donor in a cohort sampled during active COVID-19. The conserved cysteine and the conserved F or W are not part of the CDR3 here. Clone size appears in some rows only: once, few, many, or a class for an expanded clone.

v_gene: TRBV30; abundance: -; CDR3aa: AWREQGLGNSPLH
v_gene: TRBV28; abundance: -; CDR3aa: ASNNSTGQRSGNTIY
v_gene: TRBV7-3; abundance: -; CDR3aa: ASSLSGGGGTDTQY
v_gene: TRBV9; abundance: -; CDR3aa: ASSVGSGRGNEQF
v_gene: TRBV28; abundance: -; CDR3aa: ASSRSGGPYGYT
v_gene: TRBV11-2; abundance: -; CDR3aa: ASSPAWAGRGNTGELF
v_gene: TRBV30; abundance: few; CDR3aa: AWSPFEGSTEAF
v_gene: TRBV5-1; abundance: -; CDR3aa: ASSPTAIYNSPLH
v_gene: TRBV7-9; abundance: -; CDR3aa: ASSLVRAEETQY
v_gene: TRBV7-8; abundance: many; CDR3aa: ASSLAGIGSSPLH
v_gene: TRBV6-1; abundance: -; CDR3aa: ASSDPRGGGDEKLF
v_gene: TRBV24-1; abundance: -; CDR3aa: ATSGQRTSGSETQY
v_gene: TRBV9; abundance: -; CDR3aa: ASSPHREGRSYGYT
v_gene: TRBV19; abundance: -; CDR3aa: ASSIEGGVWTDTQY
v_gene: TRBV14; abundance: -; CDR3aa: ASSRSTVSYEQY
v_gene: TRBV6-5; abundance: -; CDR3aa: ASSYSWEVHTEAF
v_gene: TRBV19; abundance: -; CDR3aa: ASSGQGGGYGYT
v_gene: TRBV11-3; abundance: -; CDR3aa: ASSLKWGLVGEQF
v_gene: TRBV19; abundance: -; CDR3aa: ASSPRVASYNSPLH
v_gene: TRBV7-9; abundance: -; CDR3aa: ASSLVRGLSAETQY
v_gene: TRBV30; abundance: -; CDR3aa: AWSGTPTGPEAF
v_gene: TRBV5-1; abundance: few; CDR3aa: ASSQTGLGNQPQH
v_gene: TRBV19; abundance: -; CDR3aa: ASSMGRGTGELF
v_gene: TRBV4-1; abundance: -; CDR3aa: ASSRTGLAGGATQY
v_gene: TRBV28; abundance: -; CDR3aa: ASSLRAREGYNEQF
v_gene: TRBV15; abundance: -; CDR3aa: AIGPGAVDTEAF
v_gene: TRBV29-1; abundance: -; CDR3aa: SVAMRLAGDEQF
v_gene: TRBV19; abundance: -; CDR3aa: ASSIDRSWQETQY